A single sample is the source of the 3 T cell receptor beta chains below, sequenced in a study of CD8 T cells in Susac syndrome. It was with random hexamers that roughly 0.5 to 1 ug RNA was reverse transcribed. TCRdb used MiXCR to reprocess the immunoSEQ multiplex PCR reads, holding one entry per CDR3 protein. The table records under 90,000 distinct CDR3 sequences, about 93% of them present only once. Source material: CD4+ T cells from PBMCs. The receptors were gathered from a human donor with Susac syndrome.

The rearrangement links TRBV6-2 or TRBV6-3 to TRBJ2-6, with 11 nucleotides matching TRBD2. With 6 bases clipped from V and 1 base from J, the junction kept 5 bases outside the gene matches. The CDR3 is made up of 17 amino acids. From germline, CDR1 is MNHEY and CDR2 SVGEGT. The CDR3 DNA sequence: TGTGCCAGCAGGGCACTAGCGGGGGCTTCTGGGGCCAACGTCCTGACTTTC. It specifies CASRALAGASGANVLTF.

J is TRBJ2-2 and V is TRBV5-1, with 7 bases fitting TRBD2. The CDR3 runs 16 residues. Germline lookup yields CDR1 SGHRS and CDR2 YFSETQ. The junction had 10 bases not matched to a gene; V was cut back by 4 bases and J by 4 bases. CDR3 nucleotide sequence: TGCGCCAGCAGCCCCACGGGGCGGGGGACCACCGGGGAGCTGTTTTTT. It yields the protein CASSPTGRGTTGELFF.

V is TRBV9 and J is TRBJ2-1, with 8 bases lining up with TRBD1. The J segment lost 5 bases and the V segment lost 0 bases, leaving 4 bases of the junction unmatched. Germline loops: CDR1 SGDLS, CDR2 YYNGEE. The CDR3 loop spans 15 amino acids. CDR3: CASSVGTGSDNEQFF. DNA of the CDR3: TGTGCCAGCAGCGTAGGGACAGGGTCGGACAATGAGCAGTTCTTC. Based on the CDR3 plus reference TRBV9 and TRBJ2-1, the full variable domain is DSGVTQTPKHLITATGQRVTLRCSPRSGDLSVYWYQQSLDQGLQFLIQYYNGEERAKGNILERFSAQQFPDLHSELNLSSLELGDSALYFCASSVGTGSDNEQFFGPGTRLTVL.